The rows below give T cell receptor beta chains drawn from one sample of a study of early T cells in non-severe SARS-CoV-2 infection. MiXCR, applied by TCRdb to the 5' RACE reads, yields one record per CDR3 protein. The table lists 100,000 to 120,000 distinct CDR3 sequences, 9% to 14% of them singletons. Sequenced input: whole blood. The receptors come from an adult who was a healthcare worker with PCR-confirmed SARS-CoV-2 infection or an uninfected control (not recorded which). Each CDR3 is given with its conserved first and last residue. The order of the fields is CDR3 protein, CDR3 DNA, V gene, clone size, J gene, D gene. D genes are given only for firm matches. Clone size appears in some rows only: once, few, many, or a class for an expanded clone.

CASSDGGYEQYF,TGCGCCAGCAGTGATGGGGGCTACGAGCAGTACTTC,TRBV10-1,few,TRBJ2-7,-
CASSQGTIGETQYF,TGTGCCAGCAGCCAGGGGACTATCGGAGAGACCCAGTACTTC,TRBV4-2,-,TRBJ2-5,TRBD2
CASSVAPGRSNTGELFF,TGTGCCAGCAGCGTAGCTCCGGGGAGATCGAACACCGGGGAGCTGTTTTTT,TRBV9,-,TRBJ2-2,-
CASSPLSPGISYNEQFF,TGTGCCAGCTCACCATTGTCTCCGGGGATCTCCTACAATGAGCAGTTCTTC,TRBV18,few,TRBJ2-1,-
CASSKRELSRTEAFF,TGTGCCAGCAGCAAAAGGGAACTATCTCGTACTGAAGCTTTCTTT,TRBV21-1,many,TRBJ1-1,-
CASSLGLAVRLDEQYF,TGCGCCAGCAGCTTGGGACTAGCGGTGAGGTTGGACGAGCAGTACTTC,TRBV5-1,-,TRBJ2-7,TRBD2
CASTNRLAGGGETQYF,TGTGCCAGCACCAACAGACTAGCGGGAGGAGGAGAGACCCAGTACTTC,TRBV7-6,-,TRBJ2-5,TRBD2
CASSLRSASGNTIYF,TGTGCCAGCAGCTTAAGGTCGGCCTCTGGAAACACCATATATTTT,TRBV7-2,few,TRBJ1-3,-
CSARDLRGGLVEQFF,TGCAGTGCTAGGGATTTACGGGGGGGCCTGGTGGAGCAGTTCTTC,TRBV20-1,few,TRBJ2-1,TRBD2
CASSLAGRGYTF,TGTGCCAGCAGCTTGGCGGGGCGCGGCTACACCTTC,TRBV5-4,many,TRBJ1-2,-
CATRSTEHSTGELFF,TGTGCCACCAGATCGACAGAGCACTCCACCGGGGAGCTGTTTTTT,TRBV24-1,few,TRBJ2-2,-
CASSLVTSSGNTIYF,TGTGCCAGCAGCTTAGTCACGAGCTCTGGAAACACCATATATTTT,TRBV7-2,-,TRBJ1-3,-
CAGSLGPRNYWTDTQYF,TGTGCCGGCAGCTTAGGACCTAGAAACTATTGGACGGATACGCAGTATTTT,TRBV7-9,-,TRBJ2-3,-
CASSLRAGTGTYGYTF,TGTGCCAGCAGCTTAAGAGCGGGGACAGGAACCTATGGCTACACCTTC,TRBV7-2,few,TRBJ1-2,TRBD1
CASSLSQRQSNVLTF,TGTGCCAGCAGTTTATCCCAACGGCAGTCCAACGTCCTGACTTTC,TRBV28,many,TRBJ2-6,-
CASSPMLGGADTQYF,TGTGCCAGCAGCCCCATGCTGGGGGGCGCAGATACGCAGTATTTT,TRBV7-2,many,TRBJ2-3,-
CASSQLTGGTEAFF,TGTGCCAGCAGCCAACTAACGGGAGGGACTGAAGCTTTCTTT,TRBV7-9,-,TRBJ1-1,-
CASSLGTGLNQPQHF,TGCGCCAGCAGCTTGGGGACAGGACTCAATCAGCCCCAGCATTTT,TRBV5-1,-,TRBJ1-5,TRBD1
CASSPGTGAGYEQYF,TGTGCCAGCAGCCCGGGGACAGGGGCAGGGTACGAGCAGTACTTC,TRBV9,-,TRBJ2-7,TRBD1
CASSLSHYGYTF,TGTGCCAGCAGTCTAAGCCACTATGGCTACACCTTC,TRBV27,-,TRBJ1-2,-
CATSERTGDTDTQYF,TGTGCCACCAGTGAGCGGACAGGGGACACAGATACGCAGTATTTT,TRBV24-1,few,TRBJ2-3,TRBD1
CASSSAGPSSYEQYF,TGTGCCAGCAGTTCCGCGGGCCCGAGCTCCTACGAGCAGTACTTC,TRBV12-3/TRBV12-4,many,TRBJ2-7,-
CASSLVGTGSISGNTIYF,TGTGCCAGCAGCTTAGTGGGGACAGGCTCGATCTCTGGAAACACCATATATTTT,TRBV7-2,many,TRBJ1-3,TRBD1
CASSPRREGPHEQYF,TGTGCCAGCAGTCCTCGGAGGGAGGGTCCCCACGAGCAGTACTTC,TRBV6-2/TRBV6-3,-,TRBJ2-7,TRBD2
CASSLIGGTSGPTDTQYF,TGTGCCAGCAGCTTAATCGGAGGGACTAGCGGGCCGACAGATACGCAGTATTTT,TRBV7-6,few,TRBJ2-3,TRBD2
CATRERGGSTDTQYF,TGTGCCACCAGAGAGCGGGGGGGAAGCACAGATACGCAGTATTTT,TRBV24-1,many,TRBJ2-3,TRBD2
CASAPPNYGYTF,TGTGCTAGTGCCCCCCCAAACTATGGCTACACCTTC,TRBV12-5,-,TRBJ1-2,-
CATSEGDSRDYEQYF,TGTGCCACCAGTGAGGGGGACAGCCGGGACTACGAGCAGTACTTC,TRBV24-1,-,TRBJ2-7,TRBD1
CASSPFLTGPNEKLFF,TGTGCCAGCAGTCCCTTCCTGACAGGCCCTAATGAAAAACTGTTTTTT,TRBV12-3/TRBV12-4,few,TRBJ1-4,-
CSVDPGGGKLFF,TGCAGCGTTGATCCAGGGGGTGGAAAACTGTTTTTT,TRBV29-1,few,TRBJ1-4,TRBD1
CSAQLRDYNYGYTF,TGCAGCGCCCAGCTCCGGGACTATAACTATGGCTACACCTTC,TRBV29-1,few,TRBJ1-2,-
CASRSTVQYGYTF,TGTGCCAGCAGATCGACAGTACAGTATGGCTACACCTTC,TRBV7-9,many,TRBJ1-2,-
CASSYSAGAGETQYF,TGTGCCAGCAGTTACTCGGCAGGGGCGGGGGAGACCCAGTACTTC,TRBV6-5,-,TRBJ2-5,-
CSARRREGPPDTQYF,TGCAGTGCTAGGAGGCGGGAGGGCCCCCCAGATACGCAGTATTTT,TRBV20-1,few,TRBJ2-3,TRBD2
CASSNRNTEAFF,TGTGCCAGCAGTAACAGGAACACTGAAGCTTTCTTT,TRBV6-6,few,TRBJ1-1,-
CATSRYEQYF,TGTGCCACCTCGAGGTACGAGCAGTACTTC,TRBV28,-,TRBJ2-7,-
CASSQAGGATGELFF,TGCGCCAGCAGCCAAGCGGGGGGCGCAACCGGGGAGCTGTTTTTT,TRBV4-1,many,TRBJ2-2,-
CASSVAPSGDTGELFF,TGTGCCAGCAGCGTCGCCCCCTCAGGGGATACCGGGGAGCTGTTTTTT,TRBV9,-,TRBJ2-2,-
CASGLAGLFYNEQFF,TGTGCCAGCGGATTAGCGGGTTTGTTCTACAATGAGCAGTTCTTC,TRBV27,many,TRBJ2-1,TRBD2
CASSVGGYSNQPQHF,TGTGCCAGCAGTGTAGGAGGGTATAGCAATCAGCCCCAGCATTTT,TRBV2,-,TRBJ1-5,-
CASSRKDKAPSGNTIYF,TGTGCCAGCAGCCGGAAGGACAAGGCCCCCTCTGGAAACACCATATATTTT,TRBV3-1,many,TRBJ1-3,-
CASRGGNTEAFF,TGTGCCAGCAGGGGGGGAAACACTGAAGCTTTCTTT,TRBV6-5,-,TRBJ1-1,-
CASSSQGASQPQHF,TGTGCCAGCAGTTCACAGGGGGCGAGTCAGCCCCAGCATTTT,TRBV6-5,-,TRBJ1-5,TRBD1
CASSSSGARGTEAFF,TGTGCCAGCAGTTCCTCCGGGGCGCGAGGGACTGAAGCTTTCTTT,TRBV12-3/TRBV12-4,many,TRBJ1-1,-
CSATDNEQFF,TGCAGTGCTACAGACAATGAGCAGTTCTTC,TRBV20-1,many,TRBJ2-1,-
CATRQGGSYEQYF,TGTGCCACCCGACAGGGGGGTTCCTACGAGCAGTACTTC,TRBV28,few,TRBJ2-7,TRBD1
CASSMTGRVEGYTF,TGTGCCAGCAGTATGACAGGGAGAGTGGAAGGCTACACCTTC,TRBV11-2,many,TRBJ1-2,TRBD1
CASSLAGPPWNEQFF,TGTGCCAGCAGCTTAGCAGGCCCCCCATGGAATGAGCAGTTCTTC,TRBV7-4,few,TRBJ2-1,-
CASSSLGPEQYF,TGTGCCAGCAGTTCCCTCGGTCCCGAGCAGTACTTC,TRBV27,-,TRBJ2-7,-
CASSLAGSSEAFF,TGTGCCAGCAGCTTAGCGGGGAGTTCTGAAGCTTTCTTT,TRBV7-6,-,TRBJ1-1,-
CASTLGGTYQETQYF,TGCGCCAGCACCCTAGGGGGGACGTACCAAGAGACCCAGTACTTC,TRBV5-1,-,TRBJ2-5,-
CASSQDNRYGYTF,TGCGCCAGCAGCCAAGATAACAGATACGGCTACACCTTC,TRBV4-1,-,TRBJ1-2,-
CASSLMGYSGPSSYNEQFF,TGTGCCAGCAGCTTAATGGGGTATAGCGGGCCCAGCTCCTACAATGAGCAGTTCTTC,TRBV7-3,-,TRBJ2-1,TRBD2
CSVEGYSYEQYF,TGCAGCGTTGAAGGGTACTCCTACGAGCAGTACTTC,TRBV29-1,many,TRBJ2-7,-
CAWNRGLGTGELFF,TGTGCCTGGAACAGGGGGCTGGGCACCGGGGAGCTGTTTTTT,TRBV30,-,TRBJ2-2,TRBD1
CASSIASRSFYEQYF,TGTGCCAGTAGTATAGCCTCCCGGTCCTTTTACGAGCAGTACTTC,TRBV19,-,TRBJ2-7,-
CAISESIEQFF,TGTGCCATCAGTGAGTCGATTGAGCAGTTCTTC,TRBV10-3,-,TRBJ2-1,-
CASSSAPGRGYTF,TGTGCCAGCAGCTCCGCGCCGGGACGAGGCTACACCTTC,TRBV5-5,-,TRBJ1-2,-
CAWKQGAWNSPLHF,TGTGCCTGGAAACAGGGGGCTTGGAATTCACCCCTCCACTTT,TRBV30,few,TRBJ1-6,TRBD1